Detailed here is one TCR beta chain. Its antigen remains unidentified. This sample was included in a study of T cells in tuberculosis. Findings and caveats of the study: A GMM-specific repertoire classifier reached 80% to 90% accuracy, AUROC 0.7 to 0.9.

V was pared by 0 bases and J by 4 bases, with 13 bases between. The CDR3 loop spans 16 amino acids. Germline lookup yields CDR1 MNHEY and CDR2 SMNVEV (reference sequence). The time point: new active TB diagnosis, blood taken before or within 7 days of starting treatment. Included patients were adults of at least 18, HIV-seronegative, South African. Repertoires were generated with immunoSEQ multiplex PCR, while TCRdb's copy carries only in-frame clones and drops some. Here the sample spans some 31,000 clones, roughly 90% being singletons. This rearrangement joins TRBV27 to TRBJ1-5, with D perhaps matching TRBD1 (6 bases). Sequences were derived from PBMCs, sampled at tuberculosis diagnosis. The clonotype originates from an adult with tuberculosis. The CDR3 nucleotides read TGTGCCAGCAGTTTATCCTGGGGGGGGCGAAATCAGCCCCAGCATTTT. Amino acid sequence: CASSLSWGGRNQPQHF.